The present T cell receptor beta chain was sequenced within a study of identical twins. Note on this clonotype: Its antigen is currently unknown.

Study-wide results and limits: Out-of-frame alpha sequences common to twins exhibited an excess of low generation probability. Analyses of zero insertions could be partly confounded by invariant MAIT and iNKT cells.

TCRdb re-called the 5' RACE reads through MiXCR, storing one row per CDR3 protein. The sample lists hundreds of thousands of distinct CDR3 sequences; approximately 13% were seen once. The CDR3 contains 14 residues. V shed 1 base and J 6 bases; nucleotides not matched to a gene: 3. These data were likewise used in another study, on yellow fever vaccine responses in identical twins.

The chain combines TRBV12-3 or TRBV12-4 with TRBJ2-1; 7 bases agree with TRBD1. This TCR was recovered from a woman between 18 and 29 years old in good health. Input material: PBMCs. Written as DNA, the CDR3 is TGTGCCAGCAGTTTAGTACGGGACAGCAATGAGCAGTTCTTC. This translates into CASSLVRDSNEQFF.